What follows are 26 T cell receptor beta chains derived from one specimen sequenced in a study of neurological immune-mediated disorders. TCRdb reprocessed the 5' RACE reads via MiXCR and lists one record per CDR3 protein. The sample contains tens of thousands of distinct CDR3 sequences, 4.6% of which appear only once. The sequencing input was PBMCs. The receptor set was obtained from a man younger than 30 in good health.

The table lists this clonotype with many counts. The rearrangement links TRBV28 to TRBJ2-1, with D possibly TRBD1 on 6 matching bases. The V end lost 7 bases, the J end lost 0 bases, and 10 bases lay between the germline ends. Germline V gene data show CDR1 as MDHEN and CDR2 as SYDVKM. The CDR3 spans 14 residues. CDR3 DNA: TGTGCCAGCATCGAAGGGGGCTCCTACAATGAGCAGTTCTTC. It specifies CASIEGGSYNEQFF.

This clonotype was detected ten times or more. This rearrangement joins TRBV5-1 to TRBJ2-3; D possibly corresponds to TRBD1 (5 bases). CDR1 is SGHRS, CDR2 YFSETQ, per germline. CDR3 length: 15 residues. The ends were cut back, 2 bases at V and 0 bases at J, with 10 bases in the middle. In DNA form, the CDR3 reads TGCGCCAGCAGCTTACAGGAGACAAGCACAGATACGCAGTATTTT. Protein product: CASSLQETSTDTQYF.

This clonotype was observed many times. This rearrangement joins TRBV10-3 to TRBJ1-1; D is uncertain. The germline V gene encodes CDR1 ENHRY and CDR2 SYGVKD. The ends were cut back, 11 bases at V and 3 bases at J, with 19 bases in the middle. The CDR3 totals 14 residues. The CDR3 DNA reads TGTGCCGGACGGACTAAGTGGAGTGACACTGAAGCTTTCTTT. Encoded protein: CAGRTKWSDTEAFF.

The chain couples TRBV10-3 to TRBJ2-3, with D maybe TRBD1 (5 bases). The CDR3 is 13 amino acids. V was shortened by 4 bases and J by 0 bases, with 5 bases between the two germline ends. Per the germline V gene, CDR1 is ENHRY and CDR2 is SYGVKD. The CDR3 spells CAISGQSTDTQYF. DNA for the CDR3: TGTGCCATCAGTGGACAGAGCACAGATACGCAGTATTTT.

This clonotype was counted many times. J is TRBJ1-1 and V is TRBV29-1; TRBD1 matches 7 bases. Germline trimming cut 7 bases from V and 3 bases from J; bases unmatched to any gene: 8. Germline V gene lookup returns CDR1 SQVTM and CDR2 ANQGSEA. The CDR3 runs to 13 residues. The CDR3 DNA is TGCAGCGCCAGAACCGGGACAGACACTGAAGCTTTCTTT. It encodes CSARTGTDTEAFF.

This clonotype was counted many times. The CDR3 protein is CASSFGRGYGYTF. In DNA, the CDR3 is TGTGCCAGCAGTTTCGGGAGGGGCTATGGCTACACCTTC. The rearrangement joins TRBV12-3 or TRBV12-4 to TRBJ1-2; D may be TRBD1 (5 bases). The CDR3 is made up of 13 amino acids. Trimming took 3 bases from V and 4 from J, leaving 9 bases between them.

This clonotype was found many times. The CDR3 DNA reads as TGCGCCAGCAGCTTGGGGGACCGTGTGGGGGAGCCCCAGCATTTT. Protein: CASSLGDRVGEPQHF. The chain carries TRBV5-1 and TRBJ1-5; the D gene is possibly TRBD1 (5 bases). Per the germline V gene, CDR1 is SGHRS and CDR2 is YFSETQ. V shed 0 bases and J shed 8 bases, with 15 bases lying between them. This CDR3 comprises 15 residues.

This chain links TRBV21-1 with TRBJ2-3; the D call TRBD2 from the table was never checked on the DNA. TRBV21-1 is a pseudogene. The CDR3 runs 15 residues. The CDR3 DNA reads as TGTGCCAGCAGCGGAGGAGCGACTAGCACAGATACGCAGTATTTT. This codes for CASSGGATSTDTQYF.

The table lists this clonotype with many counts. This chain links TRBV30 with TRBJ1-4; D not resolved. Germline values: CDR1 GTSNPN, CDR2 SVGIG (reference sequence). The CDR3 runs 10 residues. V lost 2 bases, J lost 5 bases, and 0 bases lay in between. DNA for the CDR3: TGTGCCTGGAGTAATGAAAAACTGTTTTTT. This encodes CAWSNEKLFF.

The table lists this clonotype with many counts. The chain has TRBV10-3 and TRBJ2-7; 9 nucleotides agree with TRBD1. The junction had 3 bases not matched to a gene; V was cut back by 4 bases and J by 5 bases. The CDR3 spans 13 residues. Germline V lookup: CDR1 ENHRY, CDR2 SYGVKD. The CDR3 DNA is TGTGCCATCAGTGTTGGACAGGGGAACGAGCAGTACTTC. Residues: CAISVGQGNEQYF.

This clonotype has at least ten counts. V gene TRBV4-3 combines with J gene TRBJ1-2, with 9 bases matching TRBD1. V was clipped by 4 bases and J by 4 bases; unmatched bases: 10. The CDR3 spans 16 residues. Germline loops: CDR1 LGHNA, CDR2 YSLEER. This CDR3 reads CASSPGTGKGRYGYTF. The CDR3 DNA follows: TGCGCCAGCAGCCCCGGGACAGGGAAAGGTCGCTATGGCTACACCTTC.

This clonotype was seen at least ten times. V and J are TRBV7-2 and TRBJ2-3; no reliable D call. V gave up 5 bases and J gave up 0 bases, with 9 bases separating them. The CDR3 contains 14 residues. Germline V gives CDR1 SGHTA, CDR2 FQGNSA. This chain's CDR3 is CASSERSSTDTQYF. Here the CDR3 DNA reads TGTGCCAGCAGCGAAAGAAGTAGCACAGATACGCAGTATTTT.

Ten or more counts support this clonotype. V is TRBV5-1 and J is TRBJ2-3; 7 bases map to TRBD1. The germline CDR1 and CDR2 sequences are SGHRS and YFSETQ. This CDR3 is built from 15 residues. J was trimmed by 6 bases and V by 3 bases; bases with no gene match: 10. CDR3 coding DNA: TGCGCCAGCAGCTGGACAGGTCTTCAAAGTGATACGCAGTATTTT. Its protein is CASSWTGLQSDTQYF.

This clonotype appeared many times. The chain couples TRBV6-5 to TRBJ1-4; a possible D gene is TRBD1 (6 bases). CDR3 length: 15 amino acids. V was clipped by 0 bases and J by 4 bases, with 9 bases between them. Looked up from germline, CDR1 is MNHEY and CDR2 is SVGAGI. This CDR3 reads CASSYSWTDNEKLFF. For the CDR3, the DNA is TGTGCCAGCAGTTACTCGTGGACAGATAATGAAAAACTGTTTTTT.

This clonotype appeared many times. V usage is TRBV2 and J usage is TRBJ2-7; weak D call: TRBD2 (5 bases). Trimming cost V 6 bases and J 2 bases, with 17 bases left between them. Germline CDR1 reads SNHLY; CDR2 reads FYNNEI. The length of the CDR3 is 15 residues. The CDR3 DNA reads TGTGCCAGCAGCTCCGCTAAACCTAGCCCCTACGAGCAGTACTTC. This gives the protein CASSSAKPSPYEQYF.

Ten or more counts support this clonotype. The chain carries TRBV7-2 and TRBJ2-7; D is uncertain. The CDR3 is made up of 14 amino acids. Per germline, CDR1 SGHTA and CDR2 FQGNSA. V was trimmed by 4 bases and J by 1 base, leaving 11 bases between them. The DNA of the CDR3 is TGTGCCAGCAGCTCGTATCTTTCGTCCTACGAGCAGTACTTC. Translating it yields CASSSYLSSYEQYF.

This clonotype has a count of ten or more. The rearrangement links TRBV7-2 to TRBJ1-4; perhaps TRBD1 as D (6 bases). The CDR3 consists of 14 residues. V was pared by 2 bases and J by 4 bases, with 8 bases between. Germline CDR1 is SGHTA and CDR2 is FQGNSA. The CDR3: CASSLQGYNEKLFF. CDR3 DNA sequence: TGTGCCAGCAGCTTACAGGGGTATAATGAAAAACTGTTTTTT. The variable domain in full, completed from reference TRBV7-2 and TRBJ1-4, reads GAGVSQSPSNKVTEKGKDVELRCDPISGHTALYWYRQSLGQGLEFLIYFQGNSAPDKSGLPSDRFSAERTGGSVSTLTIQRTQQEDSAVYLCASSLQGYNEKLFFGSGTQLSVL.

At least ten counts were recorded for this clonotype. The chain is built from TRBV6-1 and TRBJ1-5, with unresolved D. Deletions cut 6 bases from V and 7 bases from J, with 16 bases between. The CDR3 length is 14 residues. Per the germline V gene, CDR1 is MNHNS and CDR2 is SASEGT. The CDR3 reads CASRGFDFTQPQHF. The CDR3 DNA follows: TGTGCCAGCAGGGGGTTTGACTTTACCCAGCCCCAGCATTTT.

This clonotype was observed many times. The chain uses TRBV29-1 and TRBJ2-5; no clear D gene. V was trimmed by 4 bases and J by 1 base, leaving 7 bases between them. There are 12 residues in the CDR3. The germline gives CDR1 SQVTM, CDR2 ANQGSEA. As DNA, the CDR3 is TGCAGCGTTGTGCAGAGCCAAGAGACCCAGTACTTC. Protein sequence: CSVVQSQETQYF.

The table lists this clonotype with many counts. The CDR3 region is CASSYPTGGAYNEQFF. CDR3 coding DNA: TGTGCCAGCAGCTACCCTACAGGGGGGGCCTACAATGAGCAGTTCTTC. The rearrangement joins TRBV5-5 to TRBJ2-1, with D perhaps matching TRBD1 (8 bases). CDR3 length: 16 amino acids. The germline CDR1 and CDR2 sequences are SGHKS and YYEKEE (reference sequence). V lost 3 bases, J lost 2 bases, and 15 bases lay in between.

There are many counts of this clonotype. V usage is TRBV7-2 and J usage is TRBJ1-2, with D uncertain. Germline CDR1 and CDR2: SGHTA and FQGNSA. The CDR3 length is 9 residues. Between the trimmed V and J ends, which lost 3 bases and 13 bases, there was a span of 6 bases. CDR3 DNA: TGTGCCAGCAGCTTGGGAGGCACCTTC. It encodes CASSLGGTF.

This clonotype was picked up many times. The chain couples TRBV5-1 to TRBJ1-2; the D gene is possibly TRBD1 (5 bases). Per the germline V gene, CDR1 is SGHRS and CDR2 is YFSETQ. The CDR3 has 15 amino acids. V was shortened by 0 bases and J by 1 base, with 10 bases between the two germline ends. The CDR3 loop reads CASSLDPGLNYGYTF. DNA of the CDR3: TGCGCCAGCAGCTTGGATCCAGGGCTTAACTATGGCTACACCTTC.

In this sample, this clonotype turned up many times. The gene calls are TRBV12-3 or TRBV12-4 and TRBJ1-1; 11 nucleotides agree with TRBD1. The CDR3 sequence is 19 residues long. The trim removed 5 bases at V and 4 bases at J, leaving 18 bases unmatched. The CDR3 here is CASSRLGTGGLNGLTEAFF. CDR3 nucleotides: TGTGCCAGCAGTAGACTCGGGACAGGGGGTTTGAACGGGCTCACTGAAGCTTTCTTT.

This clonotype was seen at least ten times. The gene calls are TRBV5-5 and TRBJ1-1, with D possibly being TRBD1 (5 bases). Germline V gene sequence: CDR1 SGHKS, CDR2 YYEKEE (reference sequence). The CDR3 covers 15 residues. The germline V and J ends were trimmed by 2 bases and 3 bases, with 14 bases remaining between them. Here the CDR3 DNA reads TGTGCCAGCAGCTTAGAAGACGCAGGGTACACTGAAGCTTTCTTT. It codes for CASSLEDAGYTEAFF.

This clonotype appeared many times. The CDR3 DNA reads as TGTGCCAGCAGACGTGAGGGACTAGCGGGGGGAAGGACCTACAATGAGCAGTTCTTC. Protein product: CASRREGLAGGRTYNEQFF. The rearrangement joins TRBV6-5 to TRBJ2-1; 15 positions agree with TRBD2. The J segment lost 2 bases and the V segment lost 6 bases, leaving 11 bases of the junction unmatched. The CDR3 spans 19 residues. Germline CDR1 reads MNHEY; CDR2 reads SVGAGI.

There are many counts of this clonotype. V gene TRBV11-2 combines with J gene TRBJ1-1; D call uncertain. In germline, CDR1 is SGHAT, CDR2 FQNNGV. The CDR3 covers 16 residues. V lost 6 bases, J lost 1 base, and 18 bases lay in between. The CDR3 DNA reads TGTGCCAGCAGTCGAGAGATTGGAACCCAGAACACTGAAGCTTTCTTT. Residues: CASSREIGTQNTEAFF.